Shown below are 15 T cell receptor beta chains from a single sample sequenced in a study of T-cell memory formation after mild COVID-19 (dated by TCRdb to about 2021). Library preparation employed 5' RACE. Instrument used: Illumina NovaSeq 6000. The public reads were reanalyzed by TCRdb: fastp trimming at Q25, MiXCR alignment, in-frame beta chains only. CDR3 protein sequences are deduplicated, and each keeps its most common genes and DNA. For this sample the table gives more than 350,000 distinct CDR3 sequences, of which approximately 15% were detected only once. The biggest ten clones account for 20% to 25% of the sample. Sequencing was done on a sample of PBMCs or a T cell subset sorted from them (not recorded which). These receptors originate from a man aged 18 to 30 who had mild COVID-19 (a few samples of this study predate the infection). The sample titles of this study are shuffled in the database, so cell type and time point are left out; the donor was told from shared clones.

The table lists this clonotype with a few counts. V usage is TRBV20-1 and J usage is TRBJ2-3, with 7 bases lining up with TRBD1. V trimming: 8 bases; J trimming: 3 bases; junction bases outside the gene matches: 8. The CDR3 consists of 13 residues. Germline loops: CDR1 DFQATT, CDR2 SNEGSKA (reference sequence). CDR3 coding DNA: TGCAGTATTACAGGGGAGAGGACAGATACGCAGTATTTT. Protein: CSITGERTDTQYF.

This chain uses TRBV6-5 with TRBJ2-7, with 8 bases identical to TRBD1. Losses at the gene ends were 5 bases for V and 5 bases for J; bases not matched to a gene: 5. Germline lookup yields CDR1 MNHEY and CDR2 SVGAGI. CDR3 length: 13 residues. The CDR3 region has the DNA TGTGCCAGCAGTCTCGACAGGGGAGACGAGCAGTACTTC. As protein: CASSLDRGDEQYF.

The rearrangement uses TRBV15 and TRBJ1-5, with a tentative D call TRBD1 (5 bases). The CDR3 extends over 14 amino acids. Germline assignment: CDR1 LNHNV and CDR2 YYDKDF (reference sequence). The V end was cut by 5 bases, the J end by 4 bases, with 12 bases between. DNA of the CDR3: TGTGCCACCAGCCTCCACGACAGTAATCAGCCCCAGCATTTT. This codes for CATSLHDSNQPQHF.

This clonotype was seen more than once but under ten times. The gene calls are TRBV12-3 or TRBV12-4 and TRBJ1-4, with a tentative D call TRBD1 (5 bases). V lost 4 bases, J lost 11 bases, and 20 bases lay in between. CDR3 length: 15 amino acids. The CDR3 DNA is TGTGCCAGCAGTTCCGCGGACAAGGAAGGCGGGAAACTGTTTTTT. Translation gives CASSSADKEGGKLFF.

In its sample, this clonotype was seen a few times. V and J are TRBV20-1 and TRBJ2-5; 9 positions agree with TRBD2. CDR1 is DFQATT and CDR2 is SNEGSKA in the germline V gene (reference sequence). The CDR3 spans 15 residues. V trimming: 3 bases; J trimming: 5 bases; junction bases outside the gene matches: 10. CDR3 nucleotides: TGCAGTGCTAGCCCCATGGCTAGCGGGATGGAGACCCAGTACTTC. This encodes CSASPMASGMETQYF.

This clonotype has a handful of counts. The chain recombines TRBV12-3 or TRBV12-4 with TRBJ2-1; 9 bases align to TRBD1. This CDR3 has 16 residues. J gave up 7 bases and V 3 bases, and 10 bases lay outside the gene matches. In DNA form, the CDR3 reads TGTGCCAGCAGTTTTGGGGACAGGGTTTTTACGAATGAGCAGTTCTTC. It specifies CASSFGDRVFTNEQFF.

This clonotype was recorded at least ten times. The CDR3 DNA follows: TGTGCCAGCAGCTTATCGGGGACCTACAATGAGCAGTTCTTC. Translation gives CASSLSGTYNEQFF. The chain uses TRBV7-3 and TRBJ2-1, with a possible D match to TRBD2 (5 bases). V was pared by 2 bases and J by 2 bases, with 7 bases between. The length of the CDR3 is 14 residues. CDR1 is SGHTA and CDR2 is FQGTGA in the germline V gene.

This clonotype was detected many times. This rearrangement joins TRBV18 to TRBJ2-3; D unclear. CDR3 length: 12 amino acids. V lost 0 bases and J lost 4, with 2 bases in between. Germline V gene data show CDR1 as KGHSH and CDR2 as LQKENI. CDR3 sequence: CASSPPSDTQYF. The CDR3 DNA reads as TGTGCCAGCTCACCACCGTCAGATACGCAGTATTTT.

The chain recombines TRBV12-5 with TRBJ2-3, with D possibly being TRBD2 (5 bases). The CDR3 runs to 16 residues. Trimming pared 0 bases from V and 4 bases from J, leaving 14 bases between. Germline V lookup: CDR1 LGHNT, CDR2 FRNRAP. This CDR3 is CASGLVLVGYADTQYF. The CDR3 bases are TGTGCTAGTGGTTTGGTACTAGTTGGATATGCAGATACGCAGTATTTT.

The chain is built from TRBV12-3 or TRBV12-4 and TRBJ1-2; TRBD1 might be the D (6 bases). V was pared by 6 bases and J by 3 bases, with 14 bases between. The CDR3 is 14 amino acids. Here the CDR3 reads CASRGGQGDYGYTF. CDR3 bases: TGTGCCAGCAGGGGGGGCCAAGGGGACTATGGCTACACCTTC.

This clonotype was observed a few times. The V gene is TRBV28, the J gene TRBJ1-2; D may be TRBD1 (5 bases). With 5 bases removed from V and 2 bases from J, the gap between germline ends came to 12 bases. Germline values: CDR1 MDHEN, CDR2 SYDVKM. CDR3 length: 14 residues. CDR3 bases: TGTGCCAGCAGTACAAGCGGGGGAAACTATGGCTACACCTTC. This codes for CASSTSGGNYGYTF.

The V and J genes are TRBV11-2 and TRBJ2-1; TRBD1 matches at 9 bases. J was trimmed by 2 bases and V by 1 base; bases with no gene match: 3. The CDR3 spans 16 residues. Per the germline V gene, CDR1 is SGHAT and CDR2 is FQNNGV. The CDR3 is CASSLVGQGAYNEQFF. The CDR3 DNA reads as TGTGCCAGCAGCTTAGTGGGACAGGGTGCCTACAATGAGCAGTTCTTC.

The DNA for the CDR3 is TGTGCCAGCAGCTTGAGGTTACCCTCAGGGCTGGGGTACGAGCAGTACGTC. Its protein is CASSLRLPSGLGYEQYV. V and J are TRBV5-5 and TRBJ2-7, with D possibly being TRBD1 (5 bases). The CDR3 has 17 amino acids. From germline, CDR1 is SGHKS and CDR2 YYEKEE (reference sequence). Trimming shortened V by 1 base and J by 4 bases, and 21 bases separated the two germline ends.

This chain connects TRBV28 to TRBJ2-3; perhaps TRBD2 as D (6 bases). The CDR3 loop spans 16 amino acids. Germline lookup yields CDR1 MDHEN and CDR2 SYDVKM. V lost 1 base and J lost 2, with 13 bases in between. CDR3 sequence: CASSLYTGADTDTQYF. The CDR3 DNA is TGTGCCAGCAGTTTATATACGGGAGCTGACACAGATACGCAGTATTTT.

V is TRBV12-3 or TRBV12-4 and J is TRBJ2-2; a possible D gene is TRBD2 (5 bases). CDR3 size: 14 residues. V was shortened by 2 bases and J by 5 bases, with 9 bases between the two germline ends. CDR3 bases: TGTGCCAGCAGTTTAACTAGTAGGACCGGGGAGCTGTTTTTT. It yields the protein CASSLTSRTGELFF.